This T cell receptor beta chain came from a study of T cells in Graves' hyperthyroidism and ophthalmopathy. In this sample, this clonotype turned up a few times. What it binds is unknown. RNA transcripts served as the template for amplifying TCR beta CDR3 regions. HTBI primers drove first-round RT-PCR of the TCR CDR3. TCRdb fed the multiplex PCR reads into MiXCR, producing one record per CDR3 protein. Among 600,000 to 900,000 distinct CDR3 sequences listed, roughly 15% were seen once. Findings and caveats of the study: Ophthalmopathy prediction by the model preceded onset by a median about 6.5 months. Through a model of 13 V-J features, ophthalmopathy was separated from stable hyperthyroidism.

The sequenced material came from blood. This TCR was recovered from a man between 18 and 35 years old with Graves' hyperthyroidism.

CDR3 DNA sequence: TGTGCCATCAACCACGACAGGGGTTTCGCAGATACGCAGTATTTT. Translating gives CAINHDRGFADTQYF. This chain uses TRBV10-3 with TRBJ2-3; 8 bases are shared with TRBD1. J lost 4 bases, V lost 7 bases, and 10 bases had no gene match. The germline CDR1 and CDR2 sequences are ENHRY and SYGVKD. The CDR3 covers 15 residues.